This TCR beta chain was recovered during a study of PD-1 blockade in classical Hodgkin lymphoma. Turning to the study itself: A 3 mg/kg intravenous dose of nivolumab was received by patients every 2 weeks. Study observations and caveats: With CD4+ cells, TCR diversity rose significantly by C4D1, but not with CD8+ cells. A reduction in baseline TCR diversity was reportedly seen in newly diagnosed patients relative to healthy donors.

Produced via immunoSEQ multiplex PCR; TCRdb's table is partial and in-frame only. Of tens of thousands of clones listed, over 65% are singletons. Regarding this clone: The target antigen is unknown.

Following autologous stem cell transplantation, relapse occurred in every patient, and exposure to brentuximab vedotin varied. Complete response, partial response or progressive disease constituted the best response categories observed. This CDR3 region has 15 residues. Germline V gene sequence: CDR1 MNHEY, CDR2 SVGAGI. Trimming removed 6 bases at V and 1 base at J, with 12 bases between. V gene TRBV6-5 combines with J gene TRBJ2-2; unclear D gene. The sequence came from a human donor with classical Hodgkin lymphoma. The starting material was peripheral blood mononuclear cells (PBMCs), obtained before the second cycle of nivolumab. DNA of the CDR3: TGTGCCAGCAGCCGAATGACGATGAACACCGGGGAGCTGTTTTTT. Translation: CASSRMTMNTGELFF.